Reported below is one T cell receptor beta chain. Its matching antigen is unknown. This specimen belongs to a study of blood T cells in healthy people across ages. Findings of the study overall: A conclusive naive versus antigen-experienced comparison was prevented by the unsorted PBMCs.

Then a second PCR, running roughly 6 to 11 cycles, was carried out with a sample-barcoded 5' primer and a J-beta primer mix. Through a template-switch adaptor with 12 random nucleotides, each cDNA molecule received a tag. TCRdb analysed the 5' RACE reads with MiXCR anew, one entry per CDR3 protein. The data contain about 1.6 million distinct CDR3 sequences, 30% to 40% of them singletons. Peripheral blood was drawn, ten milliliters per donor. In each sample, at least 7 million PBMCs were isolated. Material: blood. This clonotype was sampled from a woman in her 30s in good health.

CDR3 coding DNA: TGTGCCAGCAGGCAGACTAGCGGGAACCACGAGCAGTACTTC. It encodes CASRQTSGNHEQYF. J is TRBJ2-7 and V is TRBV7-2; 11 nucleotides agree with TRBD2. J lost 5 bases, V lost 6 bases, and 6 bases had no gene match. The germline V gene encodes CDR1 SGHTA and CDR2 FQGNSA. The CDR3 covers 14 residues.